The T cell receptor beta chain under discussion was sequenced for a study of shared clonotypes between healthy human individuals. The study's findings and limits: Clonotype sharing among donors likely depends on sequencing depth. Larger richness was generally estimated for naive than memory subsets. The study sampled only blood, and tissue repertoires likely differ.

This clone has just one count. Its antigen is unidentified. The repertoire was sequenced with immunoSEQ multiplex PCR; TCRdb's copy has only in-frame clones and lacks some. Altogether 2 million or so clones are present, roughly 96% being singletons, with the ten largest covering 0.1% to 0.15%. The V end was cut by 10 bases, the J end by 8 bases, with 18 bases between. Germline lookup yields CDR1 MNHNS and CDR2 SASEGT. CDR3 size: 14 residues. The sequenced material came from naive CD4+ T cells sorted from blood. Documented subset: CD45RA+ positively selected. The chain has TRBV6-1 and TRBJ1-6; a possible D gene is TRBD1 (5 bases). The sequence was collected from a man younger than 35 in good health. The DNA for the CDR3 is TGTGCCACCAAAGGACGCAGGGAGGATTCACCCCTCCACTTT. This encodes CATKGRREDSPLHF.